The source of this T cell receptor beta chain is a study of T-cell memory formation after mild COVID-19. Whole-study findings and limits: In pre-infection memory, a portion of responding clones appeared, which suggested that cross-reactive memory joined. CM and EM subsets held most contracting CD4+ clones; EMRA held CD8+ ones.

TCRdb processed the 5' RACE reads anew with MiXCR; each CDR3 protein has one entry. The sample has 130,000 to 150,000 distinct CDR3 sequences, 15% to 20% seen once. This clonotype was recorded once. As yet, its antigen is unknown. CDR3 length: 14 amino acids. Trimming cost V 0 bases and J 10 bases; bases outside gene matches: 4. The germline V gene encodes CDR1 GTSNPN and CDR2 SVGIG (reference sequence). Sequenced material: PBMCs or a T cell subset sorted from them (not recorded which). The receptor's source is an adult woman who had mild COVID-19 (a few samples of this study predate the infection). Cell type and time point are not known. The chain joins TRBV30 to TRBJ2-1, with TRBD2 matching 12 bases. CDR3 coding DNA: TGTGCCTGGAGTGTACGGCTAGCGGGGGGGGAGCAGTTCTTC. Its translation: CAWSVRLAGGEQFF. Full variable domain (remainder filled in from reference TRBV30 and TRBJ2-1): SQTIHQWPATLVQPVGSPLSLECTVEGTSNPNLYWYRQAAGRGLQLLFYSVGIGQISSEVPQNLSASRPQDRQFILSSKKLLLSDSGFYLCAWSVRLAGGEQFFGPGTRLTVL.